This TCR beta chain was sequenced during a study of blood T cell repertoires in COVID-19. The CDR3 sequence is 15 residues long. V was shortened by 6 bases and J by 4 bases, with 16 bases between the two germline ends. In germline, CDR1 is MNHEY, CDR2 SVGAGI. TCRdb's copy holds only in-frame clones and misses some; the assay was immunoSEQ multiplex PCR. Of 70,000 to 100,000 clones listed, over 75% are singletons. Sequencing was carried out using peripheral blood. This chain connects TRBV6-5 to TRBJ2-1; tentatively, D is TRBD2 (5 bases). This receptor was taken from an elderly woman with acute or convalescent COVID-19. The DNA for the CDR3 is TGTGCCAGCAGCCGCCTCAGAGCGGCTTACAATGAGCAGTTCTTC. It is translated as CASSRLRAAYNEQFF.